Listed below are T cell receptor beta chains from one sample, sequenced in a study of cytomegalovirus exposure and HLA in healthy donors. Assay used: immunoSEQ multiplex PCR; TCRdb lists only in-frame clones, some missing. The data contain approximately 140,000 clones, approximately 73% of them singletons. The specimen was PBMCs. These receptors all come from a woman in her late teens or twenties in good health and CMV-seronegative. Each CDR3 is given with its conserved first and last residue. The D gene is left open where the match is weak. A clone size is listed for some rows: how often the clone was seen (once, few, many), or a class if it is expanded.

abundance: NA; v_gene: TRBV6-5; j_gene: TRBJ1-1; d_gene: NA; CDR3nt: TGTGCCAGCAGGAGACAGCTCTTGAACACTGAAGCTTTCTTT; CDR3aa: CASRRQLLNTEAFF
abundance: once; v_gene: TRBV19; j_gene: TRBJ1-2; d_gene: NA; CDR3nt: TGTGCCAGTATTGACAGGAGAGGGGGAGATGGCTACACCTTC; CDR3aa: CASIDRRGGDGYTF
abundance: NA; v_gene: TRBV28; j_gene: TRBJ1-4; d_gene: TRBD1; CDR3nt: TGTGCCAGCAGTGGGACGACAGGGGGAAAACTGTTTTTT; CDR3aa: CASSGTTGGKLFF
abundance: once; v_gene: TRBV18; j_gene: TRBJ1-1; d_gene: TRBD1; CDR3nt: TGTGCCAGCTCACCAGCGACAGGGAGGAAGAACACTGAAGCTTTCTTT; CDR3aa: CASSPATGRKNTEAFF
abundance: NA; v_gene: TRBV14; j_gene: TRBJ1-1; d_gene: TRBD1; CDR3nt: TGTGCCAGCAGCCCGCAGGGGGGCTTAGCTTTCTTT; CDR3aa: CASSPQGGLAFF
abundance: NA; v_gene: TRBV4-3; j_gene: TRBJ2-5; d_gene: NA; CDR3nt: TGCGCCAGCAGCCAAGATCTCGGGACACTGGGCGAGACCCAGTACTTC; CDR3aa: CASSQDLGTLGETQYF
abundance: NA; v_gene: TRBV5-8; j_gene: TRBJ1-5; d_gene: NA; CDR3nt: TGTGCCAGCAAATGGGTAGGGGTAAATCAGCCCCAGCATTTT; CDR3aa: CASKWVGVNQPQHF
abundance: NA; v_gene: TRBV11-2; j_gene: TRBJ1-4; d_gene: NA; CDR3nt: TGTGCCAGCAGCTTAAGGGGCGCAGATAATGAAAAACTGTTTTTT; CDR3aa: CASSLRGADNEKLFF
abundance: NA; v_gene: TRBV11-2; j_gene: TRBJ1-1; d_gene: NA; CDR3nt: TGTGCCAGCAGCTTAGATGGAGGCGCTGAAGCTTTCTTT; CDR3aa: CASSLDGGAEAFF
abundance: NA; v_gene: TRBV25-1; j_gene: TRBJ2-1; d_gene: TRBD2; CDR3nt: TGTGCCAGCACTTTAGCGGGGAACTACAATGAGCAGTTCTTC; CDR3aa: CASTLAGNYNEQFF
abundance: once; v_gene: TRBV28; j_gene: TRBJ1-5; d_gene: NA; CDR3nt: TGTGCCAGCAGTTTATTTCCCGCCCGGGACATCCATAGCAATCAGCCCCAGCATTTT; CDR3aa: CASSLFPARDIHSNQPQHF
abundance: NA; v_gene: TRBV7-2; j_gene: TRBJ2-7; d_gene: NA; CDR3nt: TGTGCCAGCAGCGGGACTCTTTTTGCCTACGAGCAGTACTTC; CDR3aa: CASSGTLFAYEQYF
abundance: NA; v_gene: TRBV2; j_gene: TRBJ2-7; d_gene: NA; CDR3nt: TGTGCCAGCAGTGGCGTAACGGCCGACAGGTTGTTGGCCTACGAGCAGTACTTC; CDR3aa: CASSGVTADRLLAYEQYF
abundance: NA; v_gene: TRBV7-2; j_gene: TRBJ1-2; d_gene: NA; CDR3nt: TGTGCCAGCAGCTTAATCACCGGGGAGCATGGCTACACCTTC; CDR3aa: CASSLITGEHGYTF
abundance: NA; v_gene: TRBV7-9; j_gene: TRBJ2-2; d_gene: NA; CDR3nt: TGTGCCAGCAGCTTAAGCGCCCCGGGCACCGGGGAGCTGTTTTTT; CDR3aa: CASSLSAPGTGELFF
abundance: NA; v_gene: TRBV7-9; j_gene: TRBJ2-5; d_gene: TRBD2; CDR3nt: TGTGCCAGCAGCTTACCCATCCCGACTAGCGGGGGGTCCCAAGAGACCCAGTACTTC; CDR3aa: CASSLPIPTSGGSQETQYF
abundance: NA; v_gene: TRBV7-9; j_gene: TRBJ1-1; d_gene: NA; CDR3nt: TGTGCCAGCAGGGAGCAGTACACTGAAGCTTTCTTT; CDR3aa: CASREQYTEAFF
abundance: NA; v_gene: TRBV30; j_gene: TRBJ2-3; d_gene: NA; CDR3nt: TGTGCCTGGAGTGACCGGACAAACCCAGATACGCAGTATTTT; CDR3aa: CAWSDRTNPDTQYF
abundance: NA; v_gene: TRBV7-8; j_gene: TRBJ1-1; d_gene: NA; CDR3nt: TGTGCCAGCAGCTTGACAGACTCGAACACTGAAGCTTTCTTT; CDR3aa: CASSLTDSNTEAFF
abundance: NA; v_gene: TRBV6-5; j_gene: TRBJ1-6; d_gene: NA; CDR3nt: TGTGCCAGCAGTTACTCCAGTTATAATTCACCCCTCCACTTT; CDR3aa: CASSYSSYNSPLHF
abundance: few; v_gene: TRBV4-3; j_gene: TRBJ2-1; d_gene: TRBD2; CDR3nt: TGCGCCAGCAGCCAAGAAGGGCGGGGGGGCGTCTACAATGAGCAGTTCTTC; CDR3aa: CASSQEGRGGVYNEQFF
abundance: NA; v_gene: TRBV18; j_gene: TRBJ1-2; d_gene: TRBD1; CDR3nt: TGTGCCAGCTCACCACCAGGGACAGGGGGACGGTATGGCTACACCTTC; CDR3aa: CASSPPGTGGRYGYTF
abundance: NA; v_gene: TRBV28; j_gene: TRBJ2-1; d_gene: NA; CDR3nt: NA; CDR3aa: CASSSSDRDINEQFF
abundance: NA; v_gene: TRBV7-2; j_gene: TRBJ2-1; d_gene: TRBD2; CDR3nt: TGTGCCAGCAGCTTAGAAGCGGGAGGGCTAAATGAGCAGTTCTTC; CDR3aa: CASSLEAGGLNEQFF
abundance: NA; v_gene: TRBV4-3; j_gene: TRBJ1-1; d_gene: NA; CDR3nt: TGCGCCAGCAGCCAAACCGACAGTACTGAAGCTTTCTTT; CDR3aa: CASSQTDSTEAFF
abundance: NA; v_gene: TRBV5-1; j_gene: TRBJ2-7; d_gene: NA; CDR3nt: TGCGCCAGCAGCTTGGGAAGGGGCCTAAACGAGCAGTACTTC; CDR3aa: CASSLGRGLNEQYF
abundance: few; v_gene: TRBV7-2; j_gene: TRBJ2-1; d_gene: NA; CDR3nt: TGTGCCAGCACCCTAGGGGTAGAGCAGTTCTTC; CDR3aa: CASTLGVEQFF
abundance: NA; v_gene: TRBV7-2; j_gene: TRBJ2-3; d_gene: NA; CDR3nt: TGTGCCAGCGCTGAGTACAGTAGCACAGATACGCAGTATTTT; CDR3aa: CASAEYSSTDTQYF
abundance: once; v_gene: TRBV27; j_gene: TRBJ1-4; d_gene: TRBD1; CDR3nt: TGTGCCAGCAGTCATCGCAGAGGACAGGGGGGCTCTAATGAAAAACTGTTTTTT; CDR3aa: CASSHRRGQGGSNEKLFF
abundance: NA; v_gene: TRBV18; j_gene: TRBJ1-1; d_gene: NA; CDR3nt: TGTGCCAGCTCACACCGACAGGAGAGAAACACTGAAGCTTTCTTT; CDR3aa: CASSHRQERNTEAFF
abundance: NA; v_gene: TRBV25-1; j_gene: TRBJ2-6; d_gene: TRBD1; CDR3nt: TGTGCCACCGCCGGGACAGGGGGCTCTGGGGCCAACGTCCTGACTTTC; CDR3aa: CATAGTGGSGANVLTF
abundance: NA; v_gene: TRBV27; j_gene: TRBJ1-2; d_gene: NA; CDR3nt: TGTGCCAGCATGGGGGCGCGGTACTATGGCTACACCTTC; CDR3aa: CASMGARYYGYTF
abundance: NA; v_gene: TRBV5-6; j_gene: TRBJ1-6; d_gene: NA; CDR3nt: TGTGCCAGCAGCTTGGGACAGTCAAATTCACCCCTCCACTTT; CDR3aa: CASSLGQSNSPLHF
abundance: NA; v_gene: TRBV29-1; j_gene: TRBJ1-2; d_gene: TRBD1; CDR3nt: TGCAGCGTTGAAATCACAGGGGGCTTTGGCTACACCTTC; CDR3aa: CSVEITGGFGYTF
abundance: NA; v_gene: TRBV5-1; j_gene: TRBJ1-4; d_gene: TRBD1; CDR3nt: TGCGCCAGCACAGGAGGGGGCACCTCCAATGAAAAACTGTTTTTT; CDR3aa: CASTGGGTSNEKLFF
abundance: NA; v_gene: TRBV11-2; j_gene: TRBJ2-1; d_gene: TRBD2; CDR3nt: TGTGCCAGCAGCTTATCTGCGGGAGGGCAGTACAATGAGCAGTTCTTC; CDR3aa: CASSLSAGGQYNEQFF
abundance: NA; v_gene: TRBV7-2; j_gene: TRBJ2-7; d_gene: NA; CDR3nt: TGTGCCAGCAGCTTAGGGCCAGGGGAGTCCTACGGGCAGTACTTC; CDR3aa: CASSLGPGESYGQYF
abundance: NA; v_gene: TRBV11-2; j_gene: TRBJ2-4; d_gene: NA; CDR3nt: TGTGCCAGCAGCTTTACAGGGGCCAAAAACATTCAGTACTTC; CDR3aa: CASSFTGAKNIQYF
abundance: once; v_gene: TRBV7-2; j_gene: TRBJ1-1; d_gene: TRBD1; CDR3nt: TGTGCCAGCAGCTCGAGACAGGGACTAGATGGGGCTTTCTTT; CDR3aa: CASSSRQGLDGAFF
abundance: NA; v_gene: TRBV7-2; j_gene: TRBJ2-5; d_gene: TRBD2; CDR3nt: TGTGCCAGCAGCTTACGGGAGGGTGGCGAGACCCAGTACTTC; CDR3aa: CASSLREGGETQYF
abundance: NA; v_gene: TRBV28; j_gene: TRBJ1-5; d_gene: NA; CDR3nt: TGTGCCAGCAGTTCGATGGGGGGAATTCAGCCCCAGCATTTT; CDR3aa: CASSSMGGIQPQHF
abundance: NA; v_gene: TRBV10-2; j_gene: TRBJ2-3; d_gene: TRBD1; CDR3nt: TGCGCCAGCAGTGAGTCGGGTTCCCAATACAGGGGAAACACAGATACGCAGTATTTT; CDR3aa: CASSESGSQYRGNTDTQYF
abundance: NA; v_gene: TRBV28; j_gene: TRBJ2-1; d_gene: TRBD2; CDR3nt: TGTGCCAGCCTCCAGGGACTAGCGGGGGGCTATGAGCAGTTCTTC; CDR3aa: CASLQGLAGGYEQFF
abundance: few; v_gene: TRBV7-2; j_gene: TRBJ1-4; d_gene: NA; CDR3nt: TGTGCCAGCAGCTTAATCCCGGGACACCACCATGAAAAACTGTTTTTT; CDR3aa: CASSLIPGHHHEKLFF
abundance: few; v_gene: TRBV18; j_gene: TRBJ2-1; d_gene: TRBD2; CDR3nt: TGTGCCAGCTCACCACTGGGGGGGAATAATGAGCAGTTCTTC; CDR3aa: CASSPLGGNNEQFF
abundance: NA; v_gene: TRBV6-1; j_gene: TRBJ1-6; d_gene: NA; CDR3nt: TGTGCCAGCAGTTGGCGGGAACGAGTAACACCCCTCCACTTT; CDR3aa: CASSWRERVTPLHF
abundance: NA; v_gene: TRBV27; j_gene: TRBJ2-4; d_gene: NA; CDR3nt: TGTGCCAGCAGTTTATCGTCGTCAGCCAAAAACATTCAGTACTTC; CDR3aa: CASSLSSSAKNIQYF
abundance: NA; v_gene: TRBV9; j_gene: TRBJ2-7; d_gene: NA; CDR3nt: TGTGCCAGCAGCGTAGATTTGTTTGCCCCTAATTACGAGCAGTACTTC; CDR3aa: CASSVDLFAPNYEQYF
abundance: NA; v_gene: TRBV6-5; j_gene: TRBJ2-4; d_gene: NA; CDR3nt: TGTGCCAGCTCTATAAATGGAGGGGTGGAAAACAGTCAGTACTTC; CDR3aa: CASSINGGVENSQYF
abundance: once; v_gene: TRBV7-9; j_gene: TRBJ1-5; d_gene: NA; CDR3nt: TGTGCCAGCGGGACGGGAGGGAATCAGCCCCAGCATTTT; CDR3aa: CASGTGGNQPQHF
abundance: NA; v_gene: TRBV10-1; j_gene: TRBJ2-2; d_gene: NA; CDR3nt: TGCGCCAGCAGCAAGAGTCCAAGAGCAACCGGGGAGCTGTTTTTT; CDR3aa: CASSKSPRATGELFF
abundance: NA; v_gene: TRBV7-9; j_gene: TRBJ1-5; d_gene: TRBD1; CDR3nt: TGTGCCAGCAGCTTAGCGGCGACAGGGGATGAGCAGCCCCAGCATTTT; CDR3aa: CASSLAATGDEQPQHF